This is a list of T cell receptor beta chains from one sample in a study of control samples from healthy donors and cancer patients. Here immunoSEQ multiplex PCR was the method, and the copy in TCRdb shows in-frame clones only, minus some. The sample shows about 77,000 clones, almost 95% of them seen only once. Material for sequencing was blood. The receptors come from an older woman in good health. Each CDR3 is given with its conserved first and last residue. Fields, in order: CDR3 DNA, CDR3 protein, J gene, clone size, V gene, D gene. D genes are given only for firm matches. Size is stated for part of the rows, as once, few or many counts, or as a class when the clone is expanded.

TGTGCCAGTAGTAAGGGAACTAGCGGGAGGCTCCTCTACAATGAGCAGTTCTTC,CASSKGTSGRLLYNEQFF,TRBJ2-1,NA,TRBV19,TRBD2
TGTGCCAGCAGTTCTTATCTCCCCGAGCAGTACTTC,CASSSYLPEQYF,TRBJ2-7,once,TRBV6-5,NA
TGCAGCGTTGAAGATCTGTGGGGGAACGAGCAGTACTTC,CSVEDLWGNEQYF,TRBJ2-7,NA,TRBV29-1,NA
TGTGCCAGCAGCTTAGGTTCGGGGCGGGTCAATGAGCAGTTCTTC,CASSLGSGRVNEQFF,TRBJ2-1,NA,TRBV7-9,NA
TGTGCCAGCAGCCAAGGAGCGGGAAGCCTCGACGAGCGGTACTTC,CASSQGAGSLDERYF,TRBJ2-7,NA,TRBV4-2,TRBD2
TGTGCCGGGCGGATGGTCTATGGCTACACCTTC,CAGRMVYGYTF,TRBJ1-2,NA,TRBV30,NA
TGTGCCAGCAGCCCCAACGCGGGTTCACCCCTCCACTTT,CASSPNAGSPLHF,TRBJ1-6,NA,TRBV9,NA
TGTGCCAGCAGTTTAAGTCGGGATCCGCCCTACAATGAGCAGTTCTTC,CASSLSRDPPYNEQFF,TRBJ2-1,once,TRBV27,NA
TGCGCCAGCAGCTTGGCCCCAGCGGGAGGTATAATTGTGCAGTTCTTC,CASSLAPAGGIIVQFF,TRBJ2-1,NA,TRBV5-1,TRBD2
TGTGCCAGCTCACCGCTTAGGGCAGGTTACACTGAAGCTTTCTTT,CASSPLRAGYTEAFF,TRBJ1-1,NA,TRBV18,NA
TGTGCCAGCAGCTTGCAGGGTTCCTACAATGAGCAGTTCTTC,CASSLQGSYNEQFF,TRBJ2-1,NA,TRBV7-9,NA
TGTGCCAGCAAAACGATCGCGGGGGCCGGGGAGCTGTTTTTT,CASKTIAGAGELFF,TRBJ2-2,NA,TRBV5-4,TRBD2
TGTGCCAGCAGCCCTAGCGGGACAAGCAATGAGCAGTTCTTC,CASSPSGTSNEQFF,TRBJ2-1,NA,TRBV5-6,TRBD2
TGTGCCTGGCAACGACAGGGAGGGACTGAAGCTTTCTTT,CAWQRQGGTEAFF,TRBJ1-1,NA,TRBV30,TRBD1
TGTGCCAGCAGCGTAGGTGCTAGCGGGAGCTCCTACGAGCAGTACTTC,CASSVGASGSSYEQYF,TRBJ2-7,NA,TRBV9,TRBD2
TGTGCCAGCAGCGCCCGGACAGGGCTCTCTGGGGCCAACGTCCTGACTTTC,CASSARTGLSGANVLTF,TRBJ2-6,once,TRBV9,TRBD1
TGTGCCAGCAGCCACGCAGCCGAAGCTTTCTTT,CASSHAAEAFF,TRBJ1-1,NA,TRBV3-1/TRBV3-2,NA